Listed here are 6 T cell receptor beta chains from one sample, sequenced in a study of memory CD4+ T cells and cytomegalovirus serostatus (dated by TCRdb to between 2018 and 2021). A FACSAria II was used to sort memory CD4+ T cells, defined as single viable CD3+CD4+CD8-CD45RO+ cells. The library was prepared using the immunoSEQ multiplex PCR assay. Not all clones reach the TCRdb copy of this immuneACCESS table, which keeps in-frame sequences only. Checked studies attribute under half of the gap to unresolved V genes and leave the rest unexplained. A total of tens of thousands of clones appear in this sample, around 77% of them only once. The ten largest clones add up to around 0.61% of the sample. The sample consisted of memory CD4+ T cells from blood. The receptors originated from an adult in good health and CMV-seronegative.

V usage is TRBV30 and J usage is TRBJ1-1; D unresolved. Germline lookup yields CDR1 GTSNPN and CDR2 SVGIG (reference sequence). Trimming stripped 0 bases from V and 8 bases from J, with 16 bases between. The CDR3 covers 14 residues. The CDR3 protein is CAWSVQSKSGEAFF. The CDR3 DNA reads TGTGCCTGGAGTGTACAGTCCAAAAGCGGCGAAGCTTTCTTT.

V is TRBV6-1 and J is TRBJ1-4, with a tentative D call TRBD1 (5 bases). V was cut by 0 bases and J by 6 bases, with 11 bases left in between. Germline CDR1 and CDR2: MNHNS and SASEGT. This CDR3 region has 15 residues. Here the CDR3 DNA reads TGTGCCAGCAGTGAAGCGATGAGGGGACATGAAAAACTGTTTTTT. It is translated as CASSEAMRGHEKLFF.

V gene TRBV25-1 combines with J gene TRBJ1-2, with no clear D. Germline CDR1 is MGHDK and CDR2 is SYGVNS. Trimming removed 6 bases at V and 0 bases at J, with 14 bases between. This CDR3 contains 15 residues. CDR3 in DNA: TGTGCCAGCAGCCCAGAGGGCGGTGCTAACTATGGCTACACCTTC. Translating it yields CASSPEGGANYGYTF.

This clone was seen a handful of times. The V and J genes are TRBV30 and TRBJ1-1; possible D gene TRBD1, 6 bases. Trimming removed 5 bases from V and 2 bases from J, with 15 bases in between. This CDR3 spans 14 amino acids. Per the germline V gene, CDR1 is GTSNPN and CDR2 is SVGIG (reference sequence). CDR3 sequence: CAWFPIGGNTEAFF. The CDR3 bases are TGTGCCTGGTTTCCCATAGGGGGAAACACTGAAGCTTTCTTT. The full variable domain, with the rest looked up from reference TRBV30 and TRBJ1-1, is SQTIHQWPATLVQPVGSPLSLECTVEGTSNPNLYWYRQAAGRGLQLLFYSVGIGQISSEVPQNLSASRPQDRQFILSSKKLLLSDSGFYLCAWFPIGGNTEAFFGQGTRLTVV.

This rearrangement joins TRBV6-1 to TRBJ2-7, with TRBD1 matching 10 bases. V was pared by 6 bases and J by 1 base, with 6 bases of the junction left unmatched. There are 15 residues in the CDR3. Germline V gene sequence: CDR1 MNHNS, CDR2 SASEGT. The CDR3 DNA is TGTGCCAGCAGCCGAGACAGGGGGCCTTCCTACGAGCAGTACTTC. This gives the protein CASSRDRGPSYEQYF.

This chain uses TRBV19 with TRBJ2-1; the D gene is possibly TRBD1 (6 bases). The CDR3 has 13 amino acids. V was pared by 1 base and J by 10 bases, with 11 bases between. The germline V gene has CDR1 LNHDA and CDR2 SQIVND (reference sequence). The DNA for the CDR3 is TGTGCCAGTAGTATAGTCAGGGGTGGAGAGCAGTTCTTC. It translates to CASSIVRGGEQFF.